One and the same sample provided the 28 T cell receptor beta chains below, sequenced in a study of shared clonotypes between healthy human individuals. Profiled with immunoSEQ multiplex PCR; TCRdb holds only in-frame clones, not every one. Of some 2,500,000 clones in the sample, 85% to 95% were seen once. The sequencing sample was made of naive CD4+ T cells from PBMCs. Stated subset: CD45RA+ positively selected. The receptors here all came from a man between 18 and 29 years old in good health. Some clones in this sample may be carry-over from other donors' samples.

The rearrangement uses TRBV6-5 and TRBJ1-1, with D possibly matching TRBD1 (6 bases). Trimming left V 5 bases short and J 4 bases short, with 17 bases between. The CDR3 contains 15 residues. The germline gives CDR1 MNHEY, CDR2 SVGAGI. CDR3 sequence: CASSVLGAGGTEAFF. In nucleotides, the CDR3 is TGTGCCAGCAGTGTCCTGGGGGCGGGAGGCACTGAAGCTTTCTTT.

The chain uses TRBV11-2 and TRBJ2-3; 9 bases map to TRBD2. Germline V gives CDR1 SGHAT, CDR2 FQNNGV. After removal of 3 bases from V and 0 bases from J, the junction contained 1 base not matched to a gene. This CDR3 has 15 amino acids. CDR3 residues: CASSFSGRSTDTQYF. DNA of the CDR3: TGTGCCAGCAGCTTTAGCGGGAGAAGCACAGATACGCAGTATTTT.

V usage is TRBV19 and J usage is TRBJ1-1, with D unresolved. CDR1 is LNHDA and CDR2 is SQIVND in the germline V gene (reference sequence). CDR3 size: 8 residues. V dropped 9 bases and J dropped 8 bases, with 4 bases sitting between them. The CDR3 DNA follows: TGTGCCAGCTTAGAAGCTTTCTTT. Translated: CASLEAFF.

The chain couples TRBV4-1 to TRBJ2-3; TRBD1 matches 7 bases. With V trimmed by 0 bases and J by 1 base, 1 base remained unmatched. The CDR3 loop spans 15 amino acids. Germline assignment: CDR1 MGHRA and CDR2 YSYEKL. CDR3 sequence reads: CASSQDDRGTDTQYF. Written as DNA, the CDR3 is TGCGCCAGCAGCCAAGACGACAGGGGCACAGATACGCAGTATTTT.

The genes are TRBV7-9 and TRBJ2-1; no firm D call. Germline CDR1 reads SEHNR; CDR2 reads FQNEAQ (reference sequence). Between the trimmed V and J ends, which lost 8 bases and 5 bases, there was a span of 19 bases. The CDR3 covers 15 residues. The CDR3: CASGYLGNPDNEQFF. The CDR3 DNA is TGTGCCAGCGGATACCTCGGCAACCCTGACAATGAGCAGTTCTTC.

The chain employs TRBV5-1 and TRBJ2-3; TRBD2 matches at 8 bases. Germline assignment: CDR1 SGHRS and CDR2 YFSETQ. CDR3 size: 15 residues. Germline trimming cut 2 bases from V and 2 bases from J; bases unmatched to any gene: 4. CDR3 amino acids: CASSFLAGITDTQYF. CDR3 bases: TGCGCCAGCAGCTTCCTAGCGGGTATCACAGATACGCAGTATTTT.

This chain links TRBV27 with TRBJ1-3, with 9 positions matching TRBD1. Germline V CDR1 and CDR2: MNHEY, SMNVEV (reference sequence). The CDR3 spans 14 residues. The junction had 6 bases not matched to a gene; V was cut back by 5 bases and J by 7 bases. The CDR3 region has the DNA TGTGCCAGCAGTACCCGACAGGGGGAGAACACCATATATTTT. This gives the protein CASSTRQGENTIYF.

This clone was recorded only once. In DNA form, the CDR3 reads TGTGCCAGCAGCCCAACCGATGGGACAGGGGGAAACACCATATATTTT. Protein product: CASSPTDGTGGNTIYF. The chain has TRBV7-3 and TRBJ1-3, with 9 positions matching TRBD1. CDR3 length equals 16 residues. The V gene's germline CDR1 is SGHTA and CDR2 FQGTGA. The V segment lost 5 bases and the J segment 4 bases; nucleotides outside the gene matches: 9. Using reference TRBV7-3 and TRBJ1-3 for the parts outside the CDR3, the full variable domain is GAGVSQTPSNKVTEKGKYVELRCDPISGHTALYWYRQSLGQGPEFLIYFQGTGAADDSGLPNDRFFAVRPEGSVSTLKIQRTERGDSAVYLCASSPTDGTGGNTIYFGEGSWLTVV.

The rearrangement uses TRBV19 and TRBJ1-5; unclear D gene. Germline V gene data show CDR1 as LNHDA and CDR2 as SQIVND (reference sequence). Trimming removed 3 bases from V and 12 bases from J, with 0 bases in between. This CDR3 spans 8 amino acids. The chain's CDR3 is CASSIQHF. The DNA of the CDR3 is TGTGCCAGTAGTATCCAGCATTTT.

Remarks on this clone: The sample has other DNA sequences that encode this CDR3 too. V usage is TRBV5-1 and J usage is TRBJ1-5; TRBD1 agrees at 8 bases. The CDR3 runs to 15 residues. The junction had 5 bases not matched to a gene; V was cut back by 0 bases and J by 6 bases. Looked up from germline, CDR1 is SGHRS and CDR2 is YFSETQ. CDR3: CASSLDGQGGQPQHF. Here the CDR3 DNA reads TGCGCCAGCAGCTTGGACGGACAGGGAGGTCAGCCCCAGCATTTT.

The chain carries TRBV28 and TRBJ1-6; D is unclear. The CDR3 runs 14 residues. Per germline, CDR1 MDHEN and CDR2 SYDVKM. The V gene lost 7 bases and the J gene lost 10 bases, with 17 bases spanning the gap. The DNA for the CDR3 is TGTGCCAGCAACCTCGGGCCGGCAGGCTCACCCCTCCACTTT. It specifies CASNLGPAGSPLHF.

A few counts support this clone. The chain couples TRBV30 to TRBJ2-2; 12 bases align to TRBD2. The CDR3 spans 16 residues. CDR1 is GTSNPN and CDR2 is SVGIG in the germline V gene (reference sequence). With V trimmed by 1 base and J by 4 bases, 4 bases remained unmatched. The CDR3 loop is CAWSGLAGDVTGELFF. The CDR3 DNA follows: TGTGCCTGGAGTGGACTAGCGGGAGACGTCACCGGGGAGCTGTTTTTT.

The rearrangement links TRBV6-1 to TRBJ1-5; D is unresolved. Trimming cost V 2 bases and J 1 base, with 9 bases left between them. CDR1 MNHNS and CDR2 SASEGT come from the germline V gene. The CDR3 runs 15 residues. In nucleotides, the CDR3 is TGTGCCAGCAGTGAAAAGGGTACGAGCAATCAGCCCCAGCATTTT. Translation gives CASSEKGTSNQPQHF.

The J gene is TRBJ1-2, the V gene TRBV5-1; D gene ambiguous. The CDR3 has 17 amino acids. CDR1 and CDR2 (germline): SGHRS, YFSETQ. Trimming pared 0 bases from V and 8 bases from J, leaving 23 bases between. This CDR3 reads CASSLGTVIWGEGGYTF. The CDR3 nucleotides read TGCGCCAGCAGCTTGGGAACCGTAATCTGGGGAGAAGGCGGCTACACCTTC.

The chain recombines TRBV2 with TRBJ2-6; 8 bases line up with TRBD1. CDR3 size: 17 residues. J lost 2 bases, V lost 4 bases, and 7 bases had no gene match. From germline, CDR1 is SNHLY and CDR2 FYNNEI. For the CDR3, the DNA is TGTGCCAGCAGTGTTGGACAGGGCAAGGCTGGGGCCAACGTCCTGACTTTC. This sequence encodes CASSVGQGKAGANVLTF.

This clone was recorded only once. The gene calls are TRBV7-2 and TRBJ1-4, with 8 nucleotides matching TRBD1. CDR1 is SGHTA and CDR2 is FQGNSA in the germline V gene. The CDR3 extends over 15 amino acids. V was pared by 3 bases and J by 1 base, with 1 base of the junction left unmatched. In DNA, the CDR3 is TGTGCCAGCAGCTTCGACAGGGGAACTAATGAAAAACTGTTTTTT. Protein product: CASSFDRGTNEKLFF.

The chain recombines TRBV7-3 with TRBJ2-7; TRBD1 matches at 7 bases. The CDR3 contains 15 residues. Losses at the gene ends were 3 bases for V and 0 bases for J; bases not matched to a gene: 5. CDR1 and CDR2 from the germline V gene are SGHTA and FQGTGA. The CDR3 DNA reads as TGTGCCAGCAGCTTGTTGGGGACAGACTCCTACGAGCAGTACTTC. Amino acid sequence: CASSLLGTDSYEQYF.

The chain is built from TRBV4-1 and TRBJ2-2; no clear D. Germline-derived CDR1 and CDR2 are MGHRA and YSYEKL. The CDR3 is 14 amino acids. Trimming took off 2 bases at V and 4 bases at J, with 8 bases between the two ends. CDR3 nucleotide sequence: TGCGCCAGCAGCCAACCTCGAGCCACCGGGGAGCTGTTTTTT. Translating it yields CASSQPRATGELFF.

The chain has TRBV11-2 and TRBJ2-1, with 8 bases identical to TRBD2. There are 14 residues in the CDR3. Unmatched junction bases numbered 5, after V lost 5 bases and J lost 5 bases. CDR1 and CDR2 from the germline V gene are SGHAT and FQNNGV. The CDR3 region is CASSPGTRNNEQFF. Here the CDR3 DNA reads TGTGCCAGCAGCCCGGGGACTAGAAACAATGAGCAGTTCTTC.

The chain has TRBV2 and TRBJ2-2; no reliable D call. Trimming stripped 6 bases from V and 7 bases from J, with 15 bases between. Germline CDR1 is SNHLY and CDR2 is FYNNEI. The length of the CDR3 is 14 residues. CDR3 coding DNA: TGTGCCAGCAGCGCCGTGGTCCCCCTCGGGGAGCTGTTTTTT. Translated, it gives CASSAVVPLGELFF. The whole variable domain, remainder taken from reference TRBV2 and TRBJ2-2, is EPEVTQTPSHQVTQMGQEVILRCVPISNHLYFYWYRQILGQKVEFLVSFYNNEISEKSEIFDDQFSVERPDGSNFTLKIRSTKLEDSAMYFCASSAVVPLGELFFGEGSRLTVL.

The chain is built from TRBV28 and TRBJ2-3, with D possibly being TRBD1 (5 bases). CDR1 and CDR2 (germline): MDHEN, SYDVKM. The V end lost 6 bases, the J end lost 10 bases, and 26 bases lay between the germline ends. The CDR3 spans 16 residues. DNA of the CDR3: TGTGCCAGCAGCACCGGGCGAAGGGGTGGCACGGATCCGCAGTATTTT. This gives the protein CASSTGRRGGTDPQYF.

The chain carries TRBV9 and TRBJ2-3, with TRBD2 matching over 7 bases. CDR1 SGDLS and CDR2 YYNGEE come from the germline V gene. The CDR3 totals 14 residues. J gave up 6 bases and V 3 bases, and 7 bases lay outside the gene matches. The CDR3 spells CASSERDYWDTQYF. In DNA form, the CDR3 reads TGTGCCAGCAGCGAAAGGGACTATTGGGATACGCAGTATTTT.

The chain uses TRBV28 and TRBJ1-1; 7 nucleotides match TRBD1. Trimming took 7 bases from V and 9 from J; bases not matched to a gene: 5. The CDR3 spans 11 residues. Germline V gene data show CDR1 as MDHEN and CDR2 as SYDVKM. The CDR3 spells CASKPRGQAFF. As DNA, the CDR3 is TGTGCCAGCAAACCAAGGGGGCAAGCTTTCTTT.

The rearrangement uses TRBV6-5 and TRBJ1-2; D is possibly TRBD1 (5 bases). V lost 5 bases, J lost 7 bases, and 20 bases lay in between. The germline gives CDR1 MNHEY, CDR2 SVGAGI. This CDR3 is 15 amino acids long. The CDR3 DNA sequence: TGTGCCAGCAGTCACCGGGGGGGGAGTTTGTCTGGCTACACCTTC. Translating it yields CASSHRGGSLSGYTF.

The chain combines TRBV6-9 with TRBJ2-3; D is uncertain. The CDR3 extends over 16 amino acids. Germline-derived CDR1 and CDR2 are MNHGY and SVAAGI. V lost 0 bases, J lost 0 bases, and 10 bases lay in between. The CDR3 DNA follows: TGTGCCAGCAGTTATTCCCCCCAGCTGAGCACAGATACGCAGTATTTT. This gives the protein CASSYSPQLSTDTQYF.

This sequence joins TRBV6-5 and TRBJ1-2, with D maybe TRBD1 (5 bases). CDR3 length: 14 residues. CDR1 and CDR2 from the germline V gene are MNHEY and SVGAGI. V lost 2 bases and J 7 bases, leaving 14 bases between the germline ends. The CDR3 region is CASSYRPPGGGYTF. For the CDR3, the DNA is TGTGCCAGCAGTTACCGGCCACCGGGGGGTGGCTACACCTTC.

The rearrangement joins TRBV28 to TRBJ2-1; D may correspond to TRBD1 or TRBD2 (5 bases each). Germline-derived CDR1 and CDR2 are MDHEN and SYDVKM. The CDR3 has 13 residues. Trimming removed 4 bases from V and 6 bases from J, with 10 bases in between. In DNA form, the CDR3 reads TGTGCCAGCAGTTGGGGACCGACCAATGAGCAGTTCTTC. As protein: CASSWGPTNEQFF.

The rearrangement links TRBV2 to TRBJ2-2, with D uncertain. The CDR3 contains 13 residues. The V gene's germline CDR1 is SNHLY and CDR2 FYNNEI. V lost 0 bases, J lost 7 bases, and 6 bases lay in between. The CDR3 DNA reads TGTGCCAGCAGTGAAGCGCGAAGCGGGGAGCTGTTTTTT. Protein: CASSEARSGELFF.